Given below is one T cell receptor (beta chain) in context. Per the authors' pipeline: Amplification with reference gene primers provided the estimates of nucleated cell counts. The protocol was immunoSEQ multiplex PCR, while the TCRdb copy is restricted to in-frame clones and leaves out a portion. V and J calls and clone size are those listed in that table; D and trimming were worked out from the DNA. Seen here are 200,000 to 250,000 clones, approximately 80% observed once, and the top ten hold around 1.8%. This specimen comes from a study of blood T cell repertoires in COVID-19. The germline CDR1 and CDR2 sequences are SNHLY and FYNNEI. The CDR3 sequence is 14 residues long. Trimming pared 1 base from V and 9 bases from J, leaving 10 bases between.

The TCR was taken from a man aged 55 to 70 who had recovered from COVID-19. Sequencing input: PBMCs or T cells enriched from blood (not recorded which). The chain is built from TRBV2 and TRBJ1-6; possibly TRBD1 for D (5 bases). The CDR3 nucleotides read TGTGCCAGCAGTGAAGGCCAGGGTGGTTCACCCCTCCACTTT. Translated: CASSEGQGGSPLHF. Supplemented by reference TRBV2 and TRBJ1-6, the full variable domain reads EPEVTQTPSHQVTQMGQEVILRCVPISNHLYFYWYRQILGQKVEFLVSFYNNEISEKSEIFDDQFSVERPDGSNFTLKIRSTKLEDSAMYFCASSEGQGGSPLHFGNGTRLTVT.